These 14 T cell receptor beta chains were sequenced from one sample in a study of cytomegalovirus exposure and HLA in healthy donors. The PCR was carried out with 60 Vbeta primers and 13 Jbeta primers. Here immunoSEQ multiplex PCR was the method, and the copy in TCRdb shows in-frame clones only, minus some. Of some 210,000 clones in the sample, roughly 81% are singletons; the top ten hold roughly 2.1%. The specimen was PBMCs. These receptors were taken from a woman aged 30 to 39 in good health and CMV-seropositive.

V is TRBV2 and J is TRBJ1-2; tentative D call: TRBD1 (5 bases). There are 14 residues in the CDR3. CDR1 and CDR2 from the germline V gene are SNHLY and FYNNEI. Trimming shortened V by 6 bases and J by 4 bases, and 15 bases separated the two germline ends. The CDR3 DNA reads TGTGCCAGCAGGGTTGTTGACAGCCTCTATGGCTACACCTTC. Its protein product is CASRVVDSLYGYTF.

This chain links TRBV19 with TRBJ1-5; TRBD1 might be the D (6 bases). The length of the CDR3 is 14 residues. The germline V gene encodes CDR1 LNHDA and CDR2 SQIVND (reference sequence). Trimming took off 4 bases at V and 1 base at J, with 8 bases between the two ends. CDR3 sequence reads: CASSSQGSNQPQHF. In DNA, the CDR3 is TGTGCCAGTAGTAGTCAGGGGAGCAATCAGCCCCAGCATTTT.

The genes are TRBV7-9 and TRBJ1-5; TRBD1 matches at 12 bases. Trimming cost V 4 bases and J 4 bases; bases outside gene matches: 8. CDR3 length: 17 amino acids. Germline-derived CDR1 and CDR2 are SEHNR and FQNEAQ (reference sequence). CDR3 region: CASSSGQGAFLNQPQHF. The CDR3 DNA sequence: TGTGCCAGCAGCTCGGGACAGGGGGCTTTTTTAAATCAGCCCCAGCATTTT.

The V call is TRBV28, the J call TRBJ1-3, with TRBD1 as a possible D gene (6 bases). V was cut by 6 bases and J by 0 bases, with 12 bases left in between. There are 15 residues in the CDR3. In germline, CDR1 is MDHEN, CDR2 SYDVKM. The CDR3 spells CASSSGVFSGNTIYF. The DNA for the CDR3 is TGTGCCAGCAGCTCAGGGGTCTTCTCTGGAAACACCATATATTTT.

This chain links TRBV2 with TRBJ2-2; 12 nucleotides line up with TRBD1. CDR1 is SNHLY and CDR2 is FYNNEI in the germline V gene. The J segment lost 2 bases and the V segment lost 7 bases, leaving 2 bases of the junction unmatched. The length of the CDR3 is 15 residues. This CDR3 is CASTGQGANTGELFF. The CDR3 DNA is TGTGCCAGCACGGGACAGGGGGCTAACACCGGGGAGCTGTTTTTT.

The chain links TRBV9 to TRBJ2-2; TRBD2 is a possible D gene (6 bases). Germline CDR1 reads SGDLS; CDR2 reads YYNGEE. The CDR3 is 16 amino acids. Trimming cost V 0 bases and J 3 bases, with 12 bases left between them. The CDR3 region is CASSVESPGDTGELFF. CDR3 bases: TGTGCCAGCAGCGTAGAGTCCCCGGGGGACACCGGGGAGCTGTTTTTT.

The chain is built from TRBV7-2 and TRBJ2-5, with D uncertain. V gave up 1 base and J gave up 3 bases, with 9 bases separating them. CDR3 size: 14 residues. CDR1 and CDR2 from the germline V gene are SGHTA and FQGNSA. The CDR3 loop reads CASSLGSPKETQYF. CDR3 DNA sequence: TGTGCCAGCAGCTTAGGGTCGCCTAAAGAGACCCAGTACTTC.

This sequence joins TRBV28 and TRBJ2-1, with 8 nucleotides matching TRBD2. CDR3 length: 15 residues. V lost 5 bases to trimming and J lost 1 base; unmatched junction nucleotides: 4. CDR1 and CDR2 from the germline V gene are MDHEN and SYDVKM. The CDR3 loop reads CASSASGGSYNEQFF. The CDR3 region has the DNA TGTGCCAGCAGTGCGAGCGGGGGATCCTACAATGAGCAGTTCTTC.

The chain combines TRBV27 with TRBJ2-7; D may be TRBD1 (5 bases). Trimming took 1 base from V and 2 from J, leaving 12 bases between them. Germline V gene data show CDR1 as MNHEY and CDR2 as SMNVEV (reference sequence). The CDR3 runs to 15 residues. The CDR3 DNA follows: TGTGCCAGCAGTTTATGGGCAGGGAATCCCTACGAGCAGTACTTC. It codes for CASSLWAGNPYEQYF.

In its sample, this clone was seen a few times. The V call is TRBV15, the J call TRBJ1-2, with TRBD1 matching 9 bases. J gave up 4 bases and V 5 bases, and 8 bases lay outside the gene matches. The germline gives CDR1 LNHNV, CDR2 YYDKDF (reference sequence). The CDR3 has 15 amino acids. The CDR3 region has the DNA TGTGCCACCAGCCCCCGTAAGGGACAGGGCTATGGCTACACCTTC. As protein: CATSPRKGQGYGYTF.

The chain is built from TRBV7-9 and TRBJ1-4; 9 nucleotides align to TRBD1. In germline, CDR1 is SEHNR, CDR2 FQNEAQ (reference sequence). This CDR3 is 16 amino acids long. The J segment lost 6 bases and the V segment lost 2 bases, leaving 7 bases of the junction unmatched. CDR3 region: CASSLYLGTGHEKLFF. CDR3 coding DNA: TGTGCCAGCAGCTTATATCTAGGGACAGGGCATGAAAAACTGTTTTTT.

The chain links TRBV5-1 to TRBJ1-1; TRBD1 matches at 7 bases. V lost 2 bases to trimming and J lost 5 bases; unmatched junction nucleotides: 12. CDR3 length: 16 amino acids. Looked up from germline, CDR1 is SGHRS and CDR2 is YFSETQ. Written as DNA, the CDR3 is TGCGCCAGCAGCTTTCGACAGGGAGGAGAGGTGACTGAAGCTTTCTTT. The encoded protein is CASSFRQGGEVTEAFF.

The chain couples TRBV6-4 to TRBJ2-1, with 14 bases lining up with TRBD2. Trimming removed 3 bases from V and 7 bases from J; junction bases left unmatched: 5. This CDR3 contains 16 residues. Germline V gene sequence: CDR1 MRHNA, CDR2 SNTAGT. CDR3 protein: CASSDYGTSGRNEQFF. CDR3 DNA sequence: TGTGCCAGCAGTGATTACGGGACTAGCGGGAGAAATGAGCAGTTCTTC.

The CDR3 protein is CAISESNGPRGWPQHF. The DNA for the CDR3 is TGTGCCATCAGTGAGTCGAATGGGCCGCGGGGTTGGCCCCAGCATTTT. The chain is built from TRBV10-3 and TRBJ1-5; no clear D gene. CDR1 is ENHRY, CDR2 SYGVKD, per germline. The germline V and J ends were trimmed by 0 bases and 9 bases, with 18 bases remaining between them. This CDR3 has 16 residues.